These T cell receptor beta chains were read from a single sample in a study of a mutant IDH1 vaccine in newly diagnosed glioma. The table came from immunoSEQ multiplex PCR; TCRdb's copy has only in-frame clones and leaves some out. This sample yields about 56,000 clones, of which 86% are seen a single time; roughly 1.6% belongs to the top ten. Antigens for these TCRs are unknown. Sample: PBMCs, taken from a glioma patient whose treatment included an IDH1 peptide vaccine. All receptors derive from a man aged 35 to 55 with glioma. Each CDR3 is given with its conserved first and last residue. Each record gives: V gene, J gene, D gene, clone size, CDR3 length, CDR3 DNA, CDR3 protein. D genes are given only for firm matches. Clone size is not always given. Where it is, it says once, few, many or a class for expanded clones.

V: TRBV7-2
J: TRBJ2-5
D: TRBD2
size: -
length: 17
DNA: TGTGCCAGCAGCTTACTAGCCGGGGGGGGCGGACAAGAGACCCAGTACTTC
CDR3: CASSLLAGGGGQETQYF

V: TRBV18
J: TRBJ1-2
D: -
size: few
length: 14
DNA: TGTGCCAGCTCACCCCAGAGCAGGCACTATGGCTACACCTTC
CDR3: CASSPQSRHYGYTF

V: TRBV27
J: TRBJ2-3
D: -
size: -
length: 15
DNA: TGTGCCAGCAGTCCACGCACGGCGGGCACAGATACGCAGTATTTT
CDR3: CASSPRTAGTDTQYF

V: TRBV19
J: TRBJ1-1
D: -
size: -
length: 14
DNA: TGTGCCAGTAGTTTTTGGCAGGGAAGGACTGAAGCTTTCTTT
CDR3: CASSFWQGRTEAFF

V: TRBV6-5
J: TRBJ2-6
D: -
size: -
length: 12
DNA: TGTGCCAGCCGGGGTGGGGCCAACGTCCTGACTTTC
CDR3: CASRGGANVLTF

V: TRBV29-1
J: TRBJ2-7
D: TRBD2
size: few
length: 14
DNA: TGCAGCGCCTACTTTAGCGGGAGGGCCTACGAGCAGTACTTC
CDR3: CSAYFSGRAYEQYF

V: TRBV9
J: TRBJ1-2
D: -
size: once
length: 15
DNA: TGTGCCAGCAGCGTAGAACAAGGAGGGGCAGGTGGCTACACCTTC
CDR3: CASSVEQGGAGGYTF

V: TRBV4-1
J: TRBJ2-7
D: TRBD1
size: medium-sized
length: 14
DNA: TGCGCCAGCAGCCCGCAAACAGGGGACTACGAGCAGTACTTC
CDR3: CASSPQTGDYEQYF

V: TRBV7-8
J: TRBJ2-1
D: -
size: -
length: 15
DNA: TGTGCCAGCAGCTTAGGGGGGACTTCATACAATGAGCAGTTCTTC
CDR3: CASSLGGTSYNEQFF

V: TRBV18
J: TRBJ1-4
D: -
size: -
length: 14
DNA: TGTGCCAGCTCACTCAGGGTTGGCGGTGAAAAACTGTTTTTT
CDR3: CASSLRVGGEKLFF

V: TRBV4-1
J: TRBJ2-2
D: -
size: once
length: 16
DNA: TGCGCCAGCAGCCAAGATTATAGCTGGAACACCGGGGAGCTGTTTTTT
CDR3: CASSQDYSWNTGELFF

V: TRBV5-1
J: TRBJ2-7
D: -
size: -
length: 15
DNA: TGCGCCAGCAGCTCGGAGGGACAGAGCTTTGGCGAGCAGTACTTC
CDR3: CASSSEGQSFGEQYF

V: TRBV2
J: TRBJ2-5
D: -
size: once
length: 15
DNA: TGTGCCAGCAGTGATATGCAGGGGCCCCGGGAGACCCAGTACTTC
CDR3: CASSDMQGPRETQYF

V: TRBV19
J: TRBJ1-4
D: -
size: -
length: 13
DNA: TGTGCCAGTAGTATCTCAGAGCACGAAAAACTGTTTTTT
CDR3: CASSISEHEKLFF

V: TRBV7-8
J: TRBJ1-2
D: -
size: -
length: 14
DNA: TGTGCCAGCAGCTTAGGTCCCAGCCCCTATGGCTACACCTTC
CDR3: CASSLGPSPYGYTF

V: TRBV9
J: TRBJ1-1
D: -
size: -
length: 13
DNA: TGTGCCAGCAGCGGCCCGGTTAAAACTGAAGCTTTCTTT
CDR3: CASSGPVKTEAFF

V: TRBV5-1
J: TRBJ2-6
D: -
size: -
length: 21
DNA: TGCGCCAGCAGCTTGGCCGGGGGACATTCGGGGTCCGACTCTGGGGCCAACGTCCTGACTTTC
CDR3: CASSLAGGHSGSDSGANVLTF

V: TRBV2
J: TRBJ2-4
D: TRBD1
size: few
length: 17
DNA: TGTGCCAGCAGTGAGACAGGGTATACGGAGGACAAAAACATTCAGTACTTC
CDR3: CASSETGYTEDKNIQYF

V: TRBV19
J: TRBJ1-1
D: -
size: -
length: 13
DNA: TGTGCCAGTAGGGGACCTATGAACACTGAAGCTTTCTTT
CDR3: CASRGPMNTEAFF

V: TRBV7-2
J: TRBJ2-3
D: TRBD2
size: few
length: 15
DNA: TGTGCCAGCAGCGAAGGGACTAGCGGGATATATACGCAGTATTTT
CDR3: CASSEGTSGIYTQYF

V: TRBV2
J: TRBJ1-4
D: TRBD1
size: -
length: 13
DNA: TGTGCCAGCGGACAGGGTTTGAATGAAAAACTGTTTTTT
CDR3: CASGQGLNEKLFF

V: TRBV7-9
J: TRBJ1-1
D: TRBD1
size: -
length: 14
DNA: TGTGCCAGCAGCTTCGGACAGGGAGACACTGAAGCTTTCTTT
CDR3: CASSFGQGDTEAFF

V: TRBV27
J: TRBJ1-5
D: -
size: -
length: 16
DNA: TGTGCCAGCAGTACAAGCGCAGCTTGGGAGCGGCAGCCCCAGCATTTT
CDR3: CASSTSAAWERQPQHF

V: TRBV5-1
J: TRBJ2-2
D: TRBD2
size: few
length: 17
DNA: TGCGCCAGCAGCAAGCTCGGACTAGCGGGAGGGGCCGGGGAGCTGTTTTTT
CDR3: CASSKLGLAGGAGELFF

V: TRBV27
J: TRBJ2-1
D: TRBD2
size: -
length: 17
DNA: TGTGCCAGCACCGACACCGTAGCGGGAGGGGAAAACAATGAGCAGTTCTTC
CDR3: CASTDTVAGGENNEQFF

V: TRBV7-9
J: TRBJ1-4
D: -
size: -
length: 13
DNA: TGTGCCAGCAGGTTTTCAGTGGCTGAAAAACTGTTTTTT
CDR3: CASRFSVAEKLFF

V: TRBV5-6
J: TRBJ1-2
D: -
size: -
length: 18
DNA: TGTGCCAGCAGCTTCTGGGTGCGGGGGCCGAGGGAGTTCTATGGCTACACCTTC
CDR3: CASSFWVRGPREFYGYTF

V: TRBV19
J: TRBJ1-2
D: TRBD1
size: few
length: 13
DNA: TGTGCCAGTCGACAGGGGATTAACTATGGCTACACCTTC
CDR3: CASRQGINYGYTF